The 19 T cell receptor beta chains below all came from one sample that was sequenced in a study of beta chain features in type 1 diabetes. Study-level findings and limits: Patients with Type 1 diabetes showed moderately but significantly shorter TCRB CDR3s in all four CD4+ subsets.

TCRB transcripts that were expressed got sequenced, as all of the isolated RNA had been reverse transcribed. Generated by immunoSEQ multiplex PCR, the TCRdb table keeps only in-frame clones and is missing some. The profile shows around 690,000 clones, roughly 12% of them singletons. No antigens are known for them. Specimen: naive CD4+ T cells from blood. Receptors were obtained from a man aged 30-40 years with type 1 diabetes.

This clone has a handful of counts. This same CDR3 is encoded by further DNA sequences in the sample. The rearrangement joins TRBV2 to TRBJ2-5, with 11 bases lining up with TRBD2. The CDR3 is 15 residues long. Germline assignment: CDR1 SNHLY and CDR2 FYNNEI. Trimming cost V 1 base and J 2 bases; bases outside gene matches: 0. The CDR3 region is CASSEGLAGQETQYF. The CDR3 coding sequence is TGTGCCAGCAGTGAAGGACTAGCGGGGCAAGAGACCCAGTACTTC.

The chain carries TRBV4-3 and TRBJ2-3; TRBD1 is a possible D gene (6 bases). The CDR3 sequence is 14 residues long. V was cut by 4 bases and J by 1 base, with 9 bases left in between. Germline V CDR1 and CDR2: LGHNA, YSLEER. CDR3 bases: TGCGCCAGCAGCCTGGGGGCGGGCACAGATACGCAGTATTTT. Translating it yields CASSLGAGTDTQYF.

This clone turned up a few times. The V gene is TRBV21-1, the J gene TRBJ2-7; TRBD2, the table's D call, was not compared with the DNA. TRBV21-1 corresponds to a pseudogene. There are 16 residues in the CDR3. CDR3 DNA sequence: TGTGCCAGCAGCGGAAGAGGGAGGGTGTGGCCCTACGAGCAGTACTTC. This codes for CASSGRGRVWPYEQYF.

This chain links TRBV7-7 with TRBJ2-1, with D perhaps TRBD1 or TRBD2 (5 bases each). The CDR3 consists of 16 residues. V was cut by 0 bases and J by 8 bases, with 17 bases left in between. CDR1 SSHAT and CDR2 FNYEAQ come from the germline V gene (reference sequence). The DNA for the CDR3 is TGTGCCAGCAGCTTAGCTCCGGGACCTAACGGGGATGAGCAGTTCTTC. Translating gives CASSLAPGPNGDEQFF.

The chain links TRBV6-6 to TRBJ2-7; perhaps D is TRBD1 or TRBD2 (5 bases each). Trimming took off 6 bases at V and 2 bases at J, with 8 bases between the two ends. The germline V gene has CDR1 MNHNY and CDR2 SVGAGI (reference sequence). The CDR3 has 12 amino acids. Here the CDR3 reads CASSRGTYEQYF. The CDR3 DNA is TGTGCCAGCAGCCGGGGCACCTACGAGCAGTACTTC.

The rearrangement uses TRBV20-1 and TRBJ2-1; D is uncertain. V was pared by 5 bases and J by 14 bases, with 16 bases between. CDR3 size: 11 residues. Germline V lookup: CDR1 DFQATT, CDR2 SNEGSKA (reference sequence). This CDR3 reads CSAAARPREFF. CDR3 sequence (DNA): TGCAGTGCTGCCGCTAGGCCCCGGGAGTTCTTC.

The chain employs TRBV9 and TRBJ2-1; 8 bases are a match to TRBD2. Germline loops: CDR1 SGDLS, CDR2 YYNGEE. V lost 6 bases to trimming and J lost 7 bases; unmatched junction nucleotides: 12. The CDR3 loop spans 15 amino acids. The CDR3 DNA sequence: TGTGCCAGCACCCTCGGGGGGGGACCCAGGAATGAGCAGTTCTTC. This gives the protein CASTLGGGPRNEQFF.

The CDR3 sequence is CASSEGRCSGANVLTF. In DNA form, the CDR3 reads TGTGCCAGCAGCGAAGGACGGTGCTCTGGGGCCAACGTCCTGACTTTC. The gene calls are TRBV21-1 and TRBJ2-6. TRBV21-1 is a pseudogene segment. The CDR3 consists of 16 residues.

V is TRBV6-6 and J is TRBJ1-5; 9 nucleotides match TRBD1. This CDR3 has 15 amino acids. J was trimmed by 7 bases and V by 2 bases; bases with no gene match: 6. Germline V lookup: CDR1 MNHNY, CDR2 SVGAGI (reference sequence). CDR3 nucleotide sequence: TGTGCCAGCAGTTACGTCCCGGGACAGGGACAGCCCCAGCATTTT. It translates to CASSYVPGQGQPQHF.

The sample holds a few counts of this clone. The rearrangement uses TRBV9 and TRBJ2-1, with D possibly being TRBD1 (6 bases). Germline CDR1 reads SGDLS; CDR2 reads YYNGEE. Trimming removed 4 bases at V and 10 bases at J, with 18 bases between. This CDR3 has 14 residues. The CDR3 loop is CASSPRGGHYEQFF. Written as DNA, the CDR3 is TGTGCCAGCAGCCCGAGAGGGGGACATTACGAGCAGTTCTTC.

The chain uses TRBV7-9 and TRBJ1-6; 10 nucleotides match TRBD1. Germline V gene lookup returns CDR1 SEHNR and CDR2 FQNEAQ (reference sequence). The trim removed 4 bases at V and 5 bases at J, leaving 8 bases unmatched. This CDR3 has 17 amino acids. The CDR3 loop is CASSYSGTGANNSPLHF. In DNA, the CDR3 is TGTGCCAGCAGCTACTCCGGGACAGGGGCCAATAATTCACCCCTCCACTTT.

This clone came up a few times. The CDR3 DNA reads TGTGCCAGCAGCACCCAACAGGGGCGGGGGAACTATGGCTACACCTTC. This translates into CASSTQQGRGNYGYTF. The chain recombines TRBV21-1 with TRBJ1-2. TRBV21-1 is a pseudogene. The CDR3 runs to 16 residues.

There are a few counts of this clone. The rearrangement joins TRBV7-9 to TRBJ1-1, with 9 bases fitting TRBD1. The germline V gene has CDR1 SEHNR and CDR2 FQNEAQ (reference sequence). CDR3 size: 12 residues. The ends lost 5 bases at V and 10 bases at J; junction bases unmatched: 5. CDR3 sequence reads: CASSMDRGAAFF. Written as DNA, the CDR3 is TGTGCCAGCAGCATGGACAGGGGCGCAGCTTTCTTT.

The rearrangement uses TRBV7-9 and TRBJ2-7; D remains ambiguous. This CDR3 spans 14 amino acids. The V and J ends lost 5 bases and 3 bases respectively, with 14 bases between them. Per the germline V gene, CDR1 is SEHNR and CDR2 is FQNEAQ (reference sequence). The CDR3 nucleotides read TGTGCCAGCAGCCCGATAGGGTCTGGCTACGAGCAGTACTTC. This translates into CASSPIGSGYEQYF.

This clone was seen only a few times. The V call is TRBV29-1, the J call TRBJ2-7, with 9 nucleotides matching TRBD1. V was pared by 5 bases and J by 3 bases, with 8 bases of the junction left unmatched. Germline CDR1 is SQVTM and CDR2 is ANQGSEA. The CDR3 length is 14 residues. The CDR3: CSVTRTGGGYEQYF. CDR3 nucleotide sequence: TGCAGCGTTACCCGCACAGGGGGCGGCTACGAGCAGTACTTC.

This clone has a handful of counts. The gene calls are TRBV7-2 and TRBJ1-5; TRBD1 agrees at 8 bases. CDR1 is SGHTA, CDR2 FQGNSA, per germline. Unmatched junction bases numbered 3, after V lost 4 bases and J lost 7 bases. This CDR3 has 13 amino acids. The CDR3, as DNA: TGTGCCAGCAGCTCGACAGGGGACCAGCCCCAGCATTTT. Translating it yields CASSSTGDQPQHF.

This clone turned up a few times. The chain employs TRBV6-5 and TRBJ2-7; no reliable D call. V was trimmed by 0 bases and J by 6 bases, leaving 15 bases between them. The CDR3 runs 15 residues. Germline lookup yields CDR1 MNHEY and CDR2 SVGAGI. The CDR3 loop reads CASSYSLRSGIEQYF. The CDR3 DNA is TGTGCCAGCAGTTACTCCTTACGCTCTGGGATCGAGCAGTACTTC.

This clone was seen a few times. The chain has TRBV19 and TRBJ1-5, with D maybe TRBD1 (5 bases). There are 16 residues in the CDR3. Trimming took off 7 bases at V and 2 bases at J, with 18 bases between the two ends. Per the germline V gene, CDR1 is LNHDA and CDR2 is SQIVND (reference sequence). CDR3: CASTSGTSMGNQPQHF. For the CDR3, the DNA is TGTGCCAGTACCTCCGGGACGTCGATGGGCAATCAGCCCCAGCATTTT.

The rearrangement uses TRBV7-9 and TRBJ1-6; tentative D call: TRBD1 (6 bases). The V gene lost 8 bases and the J gene lost 4 bases, with 18 bases spanning the gap. Germline CDR1 is SEHNR and CDR2 is FQNEAQ (reference sequence). The CDR3 is made up of 16 amino acids. CDR3 sequence (DNA): TGTGCCAGCGGCAGGTCAGGGGTAGGGTATAATTCACCCCTCCACTTT. Its translation is CASGRSGVGYNSPLHF.